The rows below give T cell receptor beta chains drawn from one sample of a study of T cell repertoires in aging, cancer and after chemotherapy. Each CDR3 protein is one row after TCRdb ran MiXCR on the multiplex PCR reads. The sample holds about 13,000 distinct CDR3 sequences, roughly 24% seen once. The sequencing input was blood. All receptors come from a human donor in good health. Each CDR3 is given with its conserved first and last residue. The D gene is left open where the match is weak. Clone size is given for some rows only: seen once, a few or many times, or a class if the clone is expanded.

cdr3_aa: CASSIQGPNTEAFF; cdr3_nt: TGTGCCAGCAGCATACAGGGTCCGAACACTGAAGCTTTCTTT; clone_size: .; v_call: TRBV7-9; j_call: TRBJ1-1; d_call: .
cdr3_aa: CASSFYVPEAFF; cdr3_nt: TGTGCCAGCAGCTTCTATGTACCTGAAGCTTTCTTT; clone_size: few; v_call: TRBV7-2; j_call: TRBJ1-1; d_call: .
cdr3_aa: CASSQDFGGQPQHF; cdr3_nt: TGCGCCAGCAGCCAAGATTTTGGGGGTCAGCCCCAGCATTTT; clone_size: .; v_call: TRBV4-3; j_call: TRBJ1-5; d_call: .
cdr3_aa: CASSVDTEAFF; cdr3_nt: TGTGCCAGCAGCGTAGACACTGAAGCTTTCTTT; clone_size: few; v_call: TRBV7-9; j_call: TRBJ1-1; d_call: .
cdr3_aa: CASSDPGTAYGYTF; cdr3_nt: TGTGCCAGCAGTGACCCAGGGACAGCCTATGGCTACACCTTC; clone_size: few; v_call: TRBV6-6; j_call: TRBJ1-2; d_call: TRBD1
cdr3_aa: CASSLSDRVGNSPLHF; cdr3_nt: TGTGCCAGCAGCTTATCAGACAGGGTAGGAAATTCACCCCTCCACTTT; clone_size: few; v_call: TRBV7-9; j_call: TRBJ1-6; d_call: TRBD1
cdr3_aa: CASSPGTSYGYTF; cdr3_nt: TGTGCCAGCAGCCCCGGGACAAGCTATGGCTACACCTTC; clone_size: .; v_call: TRBV7-9; j_call: TRBJ1-2; d_call: .
cdr3_aa: CSAPQPGLSPADTQYF; cdr3_nt: TGCAGTGCTCCCCAGCCGGGGTTATCCCCCGCGGATACGCAGTATTTT; clone_size: .; v_call: TRBV20-1; j_call: TRBJ2-3; d_call: .
cdr3_aa: CASSRGDAYSPLHF; cdr3_nt: TGTGCCAGCAGCCGCGGAGACGCGTATTCACCCCTCCACTTT; clone_size: medium-sized; v_call: TRBV6-6; j_call: TRBJ1-6; d_call: .
cdr3_aa: CASSHLYSTDTQYF; cdr3_nt: TGTGCCAGCAGCCACCTGTATAGCACAGATACGCAGTATTTT; clone_size: .; v_call: TRBV14; j_call: TRBJ2-3; d_call: .
cdr3_aa: CASSPLGANYGYTF; cdr3_nt: TGTGCCAGCTCACCACTGGGGGCTAACTATGGCTACACCTTC; clone_size: .; v_call: TRBV18; j_call: TRBJ1-2; d_call: .
cdr3_aa: CAAGQGRMSGANVLTF; cdr3_nt: TGTGCCGCAGGCCAGGGTCGAATGTCTGGGGCCAACGTCCTGACTTTC; clone_size: .; v_call: TRBV10-3; j_call: TRBJ2-6; d_call: .
cdr3_aa: CASSLGQGWYEQYF; cdr3_nt: TGTGCCAGCAGCCTAGGACAGGGATGGTACGAGCAGTACTTC; clone_size: .; v_call: TRBV7-9; j_call: TRBJ2-7; d_call: TRBD1
cdr3_aa: CASSWGQNYGYTF; cdr3_nt: TGTGCCAGCAGTTGGGGACAGAACTATGGCTACACCTTC; clone_size: .; v_call: TRBV28; j_call: TRBJ1-2; d_call: TRBD1
cdr3_aa: CASSSGISGGGYGYTF; cdr3_nt: TGCGCCAGCAGCTCTGGTATATCAGGGGGAGGCTATGGCTACACCTTC; clone_size: .; v_call: TRBV5-1; j_call: TRBJ1-2; d_call: TRBD1
cdr3_aa: CASSGQITGTRITDTQYF; cdr3_nt: TGCGCCAGCAGCGGGCAGATTACCGGGACTCGTATTACAGATACGCAGTATTTT; clone_size: .; v_call: TRBV5-3; j_call: TRBJ2-3; d_call: .
cdr3_aa: CSADTSGGADTQYF; cdr3_nt: TGCAGTGCAGATACTAGCGGGGGGGCAGATACGCAGTATTTT; clone_size: few; v_call: TRBV20-1; j_call: TRBJ2-3; d_call: TRBD2
cdr3_aa: CASSQDAGGFTEAFF; cdr3_nt: TGCGCCAGCAGCCAAGATGCCGGGGGCTTTACTGAAGCTTTCTTT; clone_size: .; v_call: TRBV4-3; j_call: TRBJ1-1; d_call: .